The present T cell receptor beta chain was sequenced within a study of blood T cells in healthy people across ages. It was with a sample-barcoded 5' primer and a J-beta primer mix that a second PCR of roughly 7 to 12 cycles was run. Every molecule of cDNA carried a tag from a template-switch adaptor with 12 random nucleotides. TCRdb redid the calling of the 5' RACE reads with MiXCR, one entry per CDR3 protein. The sample carries hundreds of thousands of distinct CDR3 sequences, 35% to 50% recorded once. General observations from the study: Changes in expanded clonotypes were possibly confounded, as the CMV status of donors was unknown.

As for this clonotype: Antigen specificity is unknown.

Germline CDR1 is SGDLS and CDR2 is YYNGEE. Trimming took 0 bases from V and 1 from J, leaving 11 bases between them. The CDR3 extends over 15 amino acids. V usage is TRBV9 and J usage is TRBJ2-7; no definite D call. This clonotype was sampled from a man aged 80 or over in good health. Sequencing used blood. DNA of the CDR3: TGTGCCAGCAGCGTAGGGAACAGCCAATCCTACGAGCAGTACTTC. It yields the protein CASSVGNSQSYEQYF.